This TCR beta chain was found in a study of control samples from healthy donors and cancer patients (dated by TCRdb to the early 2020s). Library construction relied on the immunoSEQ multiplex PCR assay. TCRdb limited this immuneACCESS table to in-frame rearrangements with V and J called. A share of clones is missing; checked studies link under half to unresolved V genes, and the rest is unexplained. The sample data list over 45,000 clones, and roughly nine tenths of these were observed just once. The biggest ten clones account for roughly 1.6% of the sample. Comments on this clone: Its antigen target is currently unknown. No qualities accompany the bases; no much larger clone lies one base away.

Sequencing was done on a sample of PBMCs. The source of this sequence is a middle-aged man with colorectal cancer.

The CDR3 has the sequence CASSLGLVQQETQYF. The nucleotides read TGTGCCAGCAGCTTAGGTCTAGTCCAACAAGAGACCCAGTACTTC. Recombination joined TRBV7-2 with TRBJ2-5; too little of a D gene remains to name it. Counted from cysteine to phenylalanine, this CDR3 has 15 amino acids. Just the 45-base CDR3 DNA is kept, in frame starting at base 1. A distance of 11 bases separates the germline ends of V and J, which lose 1 base and 2 bases respectively. CDR1 SGHTA and CDR2 FQGNSA were looked up in the germline V gene.